Given below is one T cell receptor beta chain in context. Described treatment: roughly 18 received Ad26.COV2.S at low or high dose, single or two shots; 5 received placebo; per-sample allocation not given. Day 63 after the first vaccine or placebo injection was the time point for sampling. This sample was included in a study of Ad26.COV2.S vaccination and SARS-CoV-2 variants. Study-wide background: The donor participated in the COV1001 trial, in its Ad26.COV2.S arm.

V was clipped by 8 bases and J by 2 bases, with 15 bases between them. The CDR3 covers 14 residues. CDR1 and CDR2 (germline): MNHEY, SVGAGI. The method was immunoSEQ multiplex PCR; TCRdb's version includes in-frame clones alone and lacks a portion of them. Of some 300,000 clones detected, 70% to 90% appear once; the ten largest clones hold around 1.9%. Sample: peripheral blood, taken in a trial of Ad26.COV2.S vaccine versus placebo. This chain connects TRBV6-5 to TRBJ2-5, with D tentatively TRBD1 (5 bases). The sequence derives from a person between 18 and 60 years old who received the Ad26.COV2.S COVID-19 vaccine or a placebo. CDR3: CASLQSRAQETQYF. CDR3 coding DNA: TGTGCCAGCCTCCAAAGCAGGGCACAAGAGACCCAGTACTTC.